In this sample, the clone carrying this T cell receptor beta chain turned up once. Looked up from germline, CDR1 is MDHEN and CDR2 is SYDVKM. V was trimmed by 3 bases and J by 7 bases, leaving 10 bases between them. The CDR3 runs 13 residues. Per the study methods: Researchers report that nucleated cell counts were estimated from reference gene primer amplification. Data came from immunoSEQ multiplex PCR; TCRdb stores just in-frame clones and leaves some out. D and trimming come from the DNA, and the V and J calls and clone size come from that table. The sample records around 68,000 clones, approximately 91% being singletons. This sample stems from a study of blood T cell repertoires in COVID-19. As for the study in general: COVID-19 samples from acute and convalescent phases originated in the United States, Italy and Spain. PBMCs, B-cell-depleted T cells, or T cells provided the cDNA or gDNA that made up the material.

Sequencing was carried out using peripheral blood. The rearrangement links TRBV28 to TRBJ2-1; tentatively, D is TRBD2 (5 bases). This TCR derives from a human donor in a cohort sampled during active COVID-19. CDR3 amino acids: CASSLPGSNEQFF. CDR3 nucleotide sequence: TGTGCCAGCAGTTTGCCGGGGTCGAATGAGCAGTTCTTC.